This paragraph covers one T cell receptor beta chain sequence. Its specificity is unknown. Sequencing used immunoSEQ multiplex PCR; TCRdb keeps in-frame clones, though not all of them. The sample yields roughly 20,000 clones, around three quarters seen once. This sample is part of a study of PD-1 blockade in classical Hodgkin lymphoma. Findings and caveats of the study: Patients with an early start, nivolumab under 1 year after ASCT, were excluded. A significant rise in TCR diversity by C4D1 was seen for CD4+ but not CD8+ cells.

V shed 5 bases and J shed 8 bases, with 7 bases lying between them. CDR1 and CDR2 from the germline V gene are MNHNS and SASEGT. The CDR3 has 11 amino acids. Documented time point: cycle 4 day 1 (C4D1), after 5 to 7 weeks of nivolumab. Following autologous stem cell transplantation, relapse occurred in every patient, and exposure to brentuximab vedotin varied. The chain has TRBV6-1 and TRBJ2-1; D gene ambiguous. Source: peripheral blood mononuclear cells (PBMCs), taken before the fourth cycle of nivolumab. This TCR was recovered from a human donor with classical Hodgkin lymphoma. The CDR3 region has the DNA TGTGCCAGCAGTTCGATGGATGAGCAGTTCTTC. It is translated as CASSSMDEQFF.